Following are 32 T cell receptor beta chains from one sample sequenced in a study of blood T cells in healthy people across ages. Sample-barcoded 5' priming and a J-beta primer mix drove a second PCR of 7 to 11 cycles. Each CDR3 protein is one row after TCRdb ran MiXCR on the 5' RACE reads. The table has roughly 2 million distinct CDR3 sequences, 49% seen once. Sequenced: blood. These receptors originate from a middle-aged woman in good health.

About this clonotype: A read error may explain this, as a much larger clone is one base away. The J gene is TRBJ2-5, the V gene TRBV4-2, with 11 bases fitting TRBD2. The CDR3 is 15 amino acids. The trim removed 4 bases at V and 2 bases at J, leaving 3 bases unmatched. Germline assignment: CDR1 LGHNA and CDR2 YNFKEQ. DNA of the CDR3: TGTGCCAGCAGCCGAGTAGCGGGGGGGCAAGAGACCCAGTACTTC. It is translated as CASSRVAGGQETQYF.

Of note for this clonotype: An end of the junction differs from the germline gene, which may be a read error. The rearrangement links TRBV5-1 to TRBJ2-1; D gene unclear. CDR3 size: 16 residues. Germline V lookup: CDR1 SGHRS, CDR2 YFSETQ. CDR3: CASSLEVQAGYNEQFF. The CDR3 DNA reads as TGCGCCAGCAGCTTGGAAGTCCAGGCTGGGTACAATGAACAGTTCTTC.

This clonotype was found once. The chain combines TRBV15 with TRBJ1-5; 7 bases line up with TRBD1. The CDR3 runs to 19 residues. Unmatched junction bases numbered 14, after V lost 1 base and J lost 2 bases. Germline CDR1 is LNHNV and CDR2 is YYDKDF (reference sequence). The CDR3 loop is CATSRGLGGMRLGNQPQHF. The CDR3 DNA follows: TGTGCCACCAGCAGAGGGCTAGGGGGCATGAGGTTGGGCAATCAGCCCCAGCATTTT.

The chain recombines TRBV12-3 or TRBV12-4 with TRBJ1-2, with 7 positions matching TRBD1. The CDR3 is made up of 13 amino acids. V gave up 5 bases and J gave up 4 bases; unmatched junction bases: 4. This CDR3 is CASSDRAVYGYTF. CDR3 DNA sequence: TGTGCCAGCAGTGACAGGGCTGTCTATGGCTACACCTTC.

V usage is TRBV7-2 and J usage is TRBJ1-4, with D uncertain. Trimming stripped 2 bases from V and 2 bases from J, with 9 bases between. The germline V gene has CDR1 SGHTA and CDR2 FQGNSA. The CDR3 has 15 residues. In DNA, the CDR3 is TGTGCCAGCAGCTTAATGCCTGGGACTAATGAAAAACTGTTTTTT. It translates to CASSLMPGTNEKLFF.

This clonotype was picked up a small number of times. This chain links TRBV4-2 with TRBJ2-1; the D call may be TRBD1 or TRBD2 (5 bases each). In germline, CDR1 is LGHNA, CDR2 YNFKEQ. V was shortened by 1 base and J by 8 bases, with 9 bases between the two germline ends. CDR3 length: 13 amino acids. CDR3 region: CASSQAGTHEQFF. CDR3 nucleotide sequence: TGTGCCAGCAGCCAAGCCGGGACCCATGAGCAGTTCTTC.

This clonotype was observed a handful of times. The V and J genes are TRBV11-1 and TRBJ2-1; D tentatively reads TRBD1 or TRBD2 (6 bases each). Trimming pared 2 bases from V and 7 bases from J, leaving 33 bases between. Germline V gives CDR1 SGHAT, CDR2 FQDESV (reference sequence). The CDR3 covers 21 residues. The CDR3 protein is CASSLPPFRDKQGGGSNEQFF. Here the CDR3 DNA reads TGTGCCAGCAGCTTACCCCCATTTCGGGACAAACAGGGCGGAGGGAGTAATGAGCAGTTCTTC.

This clonotype was counted many times. V and J are TRBV5-1 and TRBJ2-5, with D possibly TRBD1 on 5 matching bases. CDR3 size: 12 residues. V lost 4 bases, J lost 4 bases, and 8 bases lay in between. Germline V gene data show CDR1 as SGHRS and CDR2 as YFSETQ. CDR3 in amino acids: CASSDSLETQYF. CDR3 nucleotides: TGCGCCAGCAGCGACAGTCTAGAGACCCAGTACTTC.

The rearrangement uses TRBV7-6 and TRBJ2-3; TRBD1 matches at 9 bases. The junction had 10 bases not matched to a gene; V was cut back by 3 bases and J by 6 bases. CDR3 size: 16 residues. Germline values: CDR1 SGHVS, CDR2 FNYEAQ. CDR3 bases: TGTGCCAGCAGCTTCCAGGACAGGGGTTGGGGGGATACGCAGTATTTT. It encodes CASSFQDRGWGDTQYF.

V gene TRBV20-1 combines with J gene TRBJ2-5; 10 bases align to TRBD2. Trimming at V came to 5 bases and at J to 3 bases, leaving 9 bases not matched to a gene. CDR3 length equals 15 residues. Germline CDR1 and CDR2: DFQATT and SNEGSKA (reference sequence). CDR3 nucleotide sequence: TGCAGTGCTCAACAAGCGGGGGGGCCGAAAGAGACCCAGTACTTC. This encodes CSAQQAGGPKETQYF.

V gene TRBV5-1 combines with J gene TRBJ1-1; D perhaps matches TRBD1 (6 bases). The CDR3 is made up of 17 amino acids. V dropped 0 bases and J dropped 3 bases, with 18 bases sitting between them. The germline gives CDR1 SGHRS, CDR2 YFSETQ. The CDR3 loop reads CASSLVSGGESHTEAFF. The CDR3 DNA is TGCGCCAGCAGCTTGGTTTCCGGGGGCGAGAGCCACACTGAAGCTTTCTTT.

The chain recombines TRBV6-2 or TRBV6-3 with TRBJ2-1; 7 nucleotides align to TRBD1. CDR1 and CDR2 (germline): MNHEY, SVGEGT. The CDR3 is 16 amino acids. V lost 1 base and J lost 7; bases outside the gene matches: 10. CDR3 bases: TGTGCCAGCAGTTACTTGGGAACTCAGGGGGATAATGAGCAGTTCTTC. This gives the protein CASSYLGTQGDNEQFF.

The chain carries TRBV4-1 and TRBJ2-4, with D perhaps TRBD1 or TRBD2 (6 bases each). The J call is in doubt because the DNA end fits TRBJ2-5 better. The germline gives CDR1 MGHRA, CDR2 YSYEKL. CDR3 length: 20 amino acids. The CDR3 DNA is TGCGCCAGCAGCCAAGATGGTCGGACTATAGCAGGGGCCGAGCAAGAGACCCAGTACTTC. Encoded protein: CASSQDGRTIAGAEQETQYF.

This clonotype was observed a handful of times. The J gene is TRBJ1-4, the V gene TRBV20-1; D is possibly TRBD1 (6 bases). V was clipped by 3 bases and J by 6 bases, with 17 bases between them. The CDR3 runs 15 residues. Germline V gene data show CDR1 as DFQATT and CDR2 as SNEGSKA (reference sequence). The CDR3 protein is CSASIGAGVDEKLFF. The CDR3 DNA is TGCAGTGCTAGCATCGGCGCAGGGGTGGATGAAAAACTGTTTTTT.

This clonotype has only a few counts. The genes are TRBV29-1 and TRBJ2-3, with D maybe TRBD1 (5 bases). This CDR3 comprises 15 residues. The V end lost 3 bases, the J end lost 0 bases, and 13 bases lay between the germline ends. Germline lookup yields CDR1 SQVTM and CDR2 ANQGSEA. The CDR3 protein is CSVEGGAESTDTQYF. The DNA for the CDR3 is TGCAGCGTTGAGGGTGGGGCTGAAAGCACAGATACGCAGTATTTT.

This clonotype was picked up one time. This chain joins TRBV15 and TRBJ2-7; 9 nucleotides line up with TRBD1. The CDR3 extends over 15 amino acids. The germline gives CDR1 LNHNV, CDR2 YYDKDF (reference sequence). After removal of 5 bases from V and 3 bases from J, the junction contained 8 bases not matched to a gene. The CDR3 region has the DNA TGTGCCACCAGCCCTCCGGGACAGGGAGTCTACGAGCAGTACTTC. It encodes CATSPPGQGVYEQYF.

This clonotype came up a few times. The chain couples TRBV7-2 to TRBJ2-3, with 13 bases aligning to TRBD2. This CDR3 has 18 residues. Germline values: CDR1 SGHTA, CDR2 FQGNSA. The trim removed 4 bases at V and 6 bases at J, leaving 13 bases unmatched. The CDR3 DNA is TGTGCCAGCAGCTCGAGACTAGCGGGGGGTCTATATCCGGATACGCAGTATTTT. Translation: CASSSRLAGGLYPDTQYF.

The genes are TRBV28 and TRBJ2-7, with D tentatively TRBD2 (6 bases). Judging by the DNA end, TRBJ2-4 fits better; the J call may be wrong. The germline gives CDR1 MDHEN, CDR2 SYDVKM. The CDR3 is 16 residues long. The CDR3 coding sequence is TGTGCCAGCAGTCTCCCCCGGGAGAGCGGCGGAAACATTCAGTACTTC. As protein: CASSLPRESGGNIQYF.

The chain is built from TRBV6-2 or TRBV6-3 and TRBJ2-7; D is tentatively TRBD1 or TRBD2 (5 bases each). This CDR3 has 15 amino acids. V gave up 5 bases and J gave up 7 bases, with 21 bases separating them. The germline CDR1 and CDR2 sequences are MNHEY and SVGEGT. The CDR3 loop reads CASSPPGPLTGEQYF. In nucleotides, the CDR3 is TGTGCCAGCAGTCCCCCGGGACCCCTTACTGGGGAGCAGTACTTC.

The chain has TRBV29-1 and TRBJ1-2; tentative D call: TRBD1 (6 bases). Trimming removed 7 bases from V and 4 bases from J, with 19 bases in between. This CDR3 is 14 amino acids long. Germline CDR1 is SQVTM and CDR2 is ANQGSEA. CDR3 coding DNA: TGCAGCGCCCTTACGACAGGCCTCTTCTATGGCTACACCTTC. Protein sequence: CSALTTGLFYGYTF. Full variable domain (outside the CDR3, taken from reference TRBV29-1 and TRBJ1-2): SAVISQKPSRDICQRGTSLTIQCQVDSQVTMMFWYRQQPGQSLTLIATANQGSEATYESGFVIDKFPISRPNLTFSTLTVSNMSPEDSSIYLCSALTTGLFYGYTFGSGTRLTVV.

The rearrangement joins TRBV10-3 to TRBJ2-7, with D perhaps TRBD2 (7 bases). V lost 4 bases, J lost 7 bases, and 14 bases lay in between. The CDR3 has 13 amino acids. The germline gives CDR1 ENHRY, CDR2 SYGVKD. CDR3 in amino acids: CAISAGGLFEQYF. The CDR3 DNA sequence: TGTGCCATCAGTGCGGGGGGCCTTTTTGAGCAGTACTTC.

A few counts support this clonotype. The CDR3 protein is CAISVQGRDYGYTF. In nucleotides, the CDR3 is TGTGCCATCAGTGTCCAGGGGAGGGACTATGGCTACACCTTC. V gene TRBV10-3 combines with J gene TRBJ1-2; D possibly corresponds to TRBD1 (6 bases). Germline CDR1 is ENHRY and CDR2 is SYGVKD. CDR3 size: 14 residues. Trimming removed 4 bases at V and 3 bases at J, with 12 bases between.

The chain joins TRBV20-1 to TRBJ2-6; D not resolved. Germline V gene lookup returns CDR1 DFQATT and CDR2 SNEGSKA (reference sequence). Trimming pared 5 bases from V and 3 bases from J, leaving 17 bases between. CDR3 length equals 16 residues. The CDR3 here is CSARRSVCGGANVLTF. CDR3 DNA: TGCAGTGCTCGAAGGTCGGTGTGTGGTGGGGCCAACGTCCTGACTTTC.

This clonotype was seen ten or more times. The chain combines TRBV7-9 with TRBJ1-4; D remains ambiguous. Germline CDR1 is SEHNR and CDR2 is FQNEAQ (reference sequence). V dropped 3 bases and J dropped 6 bases, with 2 bases sitting between them. The CDR3 spans 11 residues. The CDR3: CASSFDEKLFF. CDR3 coding DNA: TGTGCCAGCAGCTTTGATGAAAAACTGTTTTTT.

The chain carries TRBV20-1 and TRBJ1-2; D gene ambiguous. With 6 bases removed from V and 4 bases from J, the gap between germline ends came to 24 bases. CDR3 length: 16 amino acids. CDR1 is DFQATT, CDR2 SNEGSKA, per germline (reference sequence). CDR3 DNA: TGCAGTGCCCCCCGGGCTCGCGAAACGCTTATCTATGGCTACACCTTC. Protein sequence: CSAPRARETLIYGYTF.

V is TRBV5-1 and J is TRBJ2-7, with 7 positions matching TRBD1. This CDR3 has 14 amino acids. Germline CDR1 is SGHRS and CDR2 is YFSETQ. J lost 3 bases, V lost 2 bases, and 5 bases had no gene match. The CDR3 DNA follows: TGCGCCAGCAGCTTTGTGGGACAGAACTACGAGCAGTACTTC. Protein product: CASSFVGQNYEQYF.

A few counts support this clonotype. The gene calls are TRBV29-1 and TRBJ2-5, with D possibly matching TRBD2 (6 bases). This CDR3 comprises 13 residues. With 1 base removed from V and 0 bases from J, the gap between germline ends came to 6 bases. Germline V gives CDR1 SQVTM, CDR2 ANQGSEA. The CDR3 here is CSVEGDYQETQYF. The CDR3 nucleotides read TGCAGCGTTGAAGGGGACTACCAAGAGACCCAGTACTTC. The variable domain in full, completed from reference TRBV29-1 and TRBJ2-5, reads SAVISQKPSRDICQRGTSLTIQCQVDSQVTMMFWYRQQPGQSLTLIATANQGSEATYESGFVIDKFPISRPNLTFSTLTVSNMSPEDSSIYLCSVEGDYQETQYFGPGTRLLVL.

The rearrangement joins TRBV20-1 to TRBJ1-6; D is unresolved. CDR1 and CDR2 from the germline V gene are DFQATT and SNEGSKA (reference sequence). This CDR3 is built from 12 residues. V shed 6 bases and J shed 8 bases, with 11 bases lying between them. In nucleotides, the CDR3 is TGCAGTGCGTTTTTTGTCGATTCACCCCTCCACTTT. Its translation: CSAFFVDSPLHF.

The CDR3 coding sequence is TGTGCCAGCAGTTTAGCAGGGACCAAAGGGGACCAGTACTTC. This translates into CASSLAGTKGDQYF. The chain links TRBV27 to TRBJ2-7; the D gene could be TRBD1 or TRBD2 (5 bases each). CDR1 is MNHEY and CDR2 is SMNVEV in the germline V gene (reference sequence). V dropped 2 bases and J dropped 10 bases, with 18 bases sitting between them. The CDR3 runs 14 residues.

V is TRBV6-5 and J is TRBJ2-1; perhaps TRBD2 as D (6 bases). Germline CDR1 reads MNHEY; CDR2 reads SVGAGI. The CDR3 spans 16 residues. With 4 bases removed from V and 8 bases from J, the gap between germline ends came to 21 bases. This CDR3 is CASSFFRGRNVDEQFF. Written as DNA, the CDR3 is TGTGCCAGCAGTTTTTTTCGGGGGAGAAACGTGGATGAGCAGTTCTTC.

This chain links TRBV9 with TRBJ1-2; D call uncertain. The germline CDR1 and CDR2 sequences are SGDLS and YYNGEE. Trimming pared 3 bases from V and 6 bases from J, leaving 6 bases between. This CDR3 contains 11 residues. The CDR3 protein is CASSARDGYTF. Written as DNA, the CDR3 is TGTGCCAGCAGCGCCCGGGATGGCTACACCTTC.

The chain employs TRBV29-1 and TRBJ1-1; 9 nucleotides align to TRBD1. This CDR3 is built from 13 residues. Germline CDR1 reads SQVTM; CDR2 reads ANQGSEA. Germline trimming cut 3 bases from V and 9 bases from J; bases unmatched to any gene: 8. The CDR3 spells CSVDFGTGTKAFF. CDR3 sequence (DNA): TGCAGCGTTGATTTCGGGACAGGGACCAAAGCTTTCTTT.